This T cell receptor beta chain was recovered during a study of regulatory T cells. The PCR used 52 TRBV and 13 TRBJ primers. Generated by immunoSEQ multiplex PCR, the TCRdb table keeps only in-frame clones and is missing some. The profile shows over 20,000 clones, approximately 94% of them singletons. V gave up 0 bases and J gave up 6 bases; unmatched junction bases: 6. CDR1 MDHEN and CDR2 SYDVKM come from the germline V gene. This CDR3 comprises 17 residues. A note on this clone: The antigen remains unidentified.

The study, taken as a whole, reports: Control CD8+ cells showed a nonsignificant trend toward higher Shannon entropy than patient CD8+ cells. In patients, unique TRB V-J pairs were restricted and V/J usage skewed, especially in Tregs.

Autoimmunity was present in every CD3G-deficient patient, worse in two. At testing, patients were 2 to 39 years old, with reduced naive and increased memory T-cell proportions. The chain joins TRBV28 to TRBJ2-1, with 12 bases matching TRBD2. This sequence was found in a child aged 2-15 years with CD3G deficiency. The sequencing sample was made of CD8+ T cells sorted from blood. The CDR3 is CASSLWPTSGRPNEQFF. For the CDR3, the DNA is TGTGCCAGCAGTTTATGGCCCACTAGCGGGAGGCCCAATGAGCAGTTCTTC.